The 28 T cell receptor beta chains reported below all come from one sample, sequenced in a study of blood T cell repertoires in COVID-19. The data were produced by immunoSEQ multiplex PCR, yet TCRdb's version contains in-frame clones alone and is incomplete. The table includes about 300,000 clones, under 90% detected once. The sequenced sample was peripheral blood. All receptors come from a woman aged 30 to 39 with COVID-19, enrolled during active disease.

The chain has TRBV4-2 and TRBJ2-1, with D possibly TRBD1 on 6 matching bases. V lost 4 bases, J lost 7 bases, and 17 bases lay in between. This CDR3 spans 15 amino acids. CDR1 is LGHNA, CDR2 YNFKEQ, per germline. DNA of the CDR3: TGTGCCAGCAGCCTCATGGCCGGACAGCGGAATGAGCAGTTCTTC. Translating gives CASSLMAGQRNEQFF.

V gene TRBV3-1 (or the pseudogene TRBV3-2) combines with J gene TRBJ2-6; 12 bases line up with TRBD2. Germline loops: CDR1 LGHDT, CDR2 YNNKEL (reference sequence). Trimming removed 6 bases from V and 0 bases from J; junction bases left unmatched: 3. The CDR3 contains 17 residues. CDR3: CASRTSGGNSGANVLTF. The CDR3 DNA reads as TGTGCCAGCAGAACTAGCGGGGGGAACTCTGGGGCCAACGTCCTGACTTTC.

The chain employs TRBV29-1 and TRBJ2-2; 10 bases align to TRBD1. This CDR3 comprises 14 residues. The junction had 7 bases not matched to a gene; V was cut back by 6 bases and J by 6 bases. CDR1 and CDR2 from the germline V gene are SQVTM and ANQGSEA. DNA for the CDR3: TGCAGCGTCGCGGGACAGGGGAGACCCGGGGAGCTGTTTTTT. Protein: CSVAGQGRPGELFF.

This chain joins TRBV27 and TRBJ1-3, with TRBD1 identical over 10 bases. This CDR3 is 17 amino acids long. V shed 4 bases and J 4 bases; nucleotides not matched to a gene: 10. CDR1 is MNHEY, CDR2 SMNVEV, per germline (reference sequence). CDR3 bases: TGTGCCAGCAGTTCCCTTGGACAGGGGGATTACGGAAACACCATATATTTT. Protein product: CASSSLGQGDYGNTIYF.

J is TRBJ2-1 and V is TRBV19; D gene uncertain. Per germline, CDR1 LNHDA and CDR2 SQIVND (reference sequence). Between the trimmed V and J ends, which lost 10 bases and 16 bases, there was a span of 20 bases. The CDR3 loop spans 11 amino acids. The CDR3 DNA sequence: TGTGCCATCTACACTGGAGCAAACCTATTCTTC. Residues: CAIYTGANLFF.

The CDR3 bases are TGTGCCACCAGTGAACCGGACAGGGGCTATGGCTACACCTTC. Protein: CATSEPDRGYGYTF. The chain is built from TRBV24-1 and TRBJ1-2; 9 nucleotides agree with TRBD1. The V gene end was trimmed by 4 bases and the J gene end by 4 bases; junction bases not matched to a gene: 3. The CDR3 extends over 14 amino acids. Germline V CDR1 and CDR2: KGHDR, SFDVKD.

The chain uses TRBV5-1 and TRBJ2-3; TRBD2 aligns across 13 bases. Trimming at V came to 7 bases and at J to 3 bases, leaving 2 bases not matched to a gene. The CDR3 totals 14 residues. Germline values: CDR1 SGHRS, CDR2 YFSETQ. CDR3 bases: TGCGCCAGCGGGACTAGCGGGGAAACAGATACGCAGTATTTT. As protein: CASGTSGETDTQYF.

V is TRBV6-5 and J is TRBJ2-3; TRBD2 might be the D (5 bases). Germline-derived CDR1 and CDR2 are MNHEY and SVGAGI. This CDR3 comprises 16 residues. V shed 0 bases and J shed 3 bases, with 13 bases lying between them. The CDR3 here is CASSYSPGEITDTQYF. The CDR3 nucleotides are TGTGCCAGCAGTTACTCTCCCGGGGAAATTACAGATACGCAGTATTTT.

The chain couples TRBV4-1 to TRBJ1-2; D remains ambiguous. V was shortened by 4 bases and J by 5 bases, with 11 bases between the two germline ends. The CDR3 has 13 amino acids. Germline CDR1 reads MGHRA; CDR2 reads YSYEKL. The CDR3 is CASSPATRYGYTF. DNA for the CDR3: TGCGCCAGCAGCCCAGCTACTAGGTATGGCTACACCTTC.

CDR3 in DNA: TGTGCCAGCAGCTTGGTTCTGGGGGCCGAGCAGTTCTTC. Protein sequence: CASSLVLGAEQFF. V usage is TRBV5-8 and J usage is TRBJ2-1, with D tentatively TRBD1 (6 bases). The V end was cut by 0 bases, the J end by 10 bases, with 11 bases between. The CDR3 extends over 13 amino acids. Looked up from germline, CDR1 is SGHTS and CDR2 is YDEGEE.

The rearrangement joins TRBV7-2 to TRBJ2-7, with D perhaps matching TRBD2 (7 bases). CDR1 and CDR2 from the germline V gene are SGHTA and FQGNSA. This CDR3 is built from 14 residues. V was cut by 4 bases and J by 4 bases, with 14 bases left in between. In DNA, the CDR3 is TGTGCCAGCAGCTACGGGGGGCGCTTATACGAGCAGTACTTC. It encodes CASSYGGRLYEQYF. The full variable domain, its missing parts supplied by reference TRBV7-2 and TRBJ2-7, is GAGVSQSPSNKVTEKGKDVELRCDPISGHTALYWYRQSLGQGLEFLIYFQGNSAPDKSGLPSDRFSAERTGGSVSTLTIQRTQQEDSAVYLCASSYGGRLYEQYFGPGTRLTVT.

The V and J genes are TRBV6-5 and TRBJ2-3; 10 bases are shared with TRBD2. The CDR3 runs 16 residues. Looked up from germline, CDR1 is MNHEY and CDR2 is SVGAGI. J lost 4 bases, V lost 0 bases, and 4 bases had no gene match. Here the CDR3 DNA reads TGTGCCAGCAGTTACTCCCTAGCGGGGGTGGCAGATACGCAGTATTTT. Amino acids: CASSYSLAGVADTQYF.

The CDR3 nucleotides read TGTGCCAGCAGTTTAGTCAGAGAGCTGTTTTTT. Translated, it gives CASSLVRELFF. The chain links TRBV12-3 or TRBV12-4 to TRBJ2-2; D unclear. Trimming pared 1 base from V and 11 bases from J, leaving 5 bases between. This CDR3 has 11 amino acids.

The gene calls are TRBV18 and TRBJ2-5, with 8 bases aligning to TRBD1. The CDR3 length is 14 residues. Germline V gene data show CDR1 as KGHSH and CDR2 as LQKENI. V shed 3 bases and J 4 bases; nucleotides not matched to a gene: 4. The CDR3 is CASSPQQGGETQYF. CDR3 coding DNA: TGTGCCAGCTCACCCCAACAGGGGGGAGAGACCCAGTACTTC.

In its sample, this clone was seen once. CDR3 sequence: CASREPRASGGPSSYEQYF. The CDR3 bases are TGTGCCAGCAGGGAACCAAGGGCCAGCGGGGGGCCGTCCTCCTACGAGCAGTACTTC. The chain combines TRBV3-1 (or the pseudogene TRBV3-2) with TRBJ2-7, with TRBD2 matching over 9 bases. The CDR3 is 19 amino acids. The V gene end was trimmed by 6 bases and the J gene end by 0 bases; junction bases not matched to a gene: 18. Germline V gene lookup returns CDR1 LGHDT and CDR2 YNNKEL (reference sequence).

This chain uses TRBV27 with TRBJ1-5; possibly TRBD1 for D (6 bases). Germline values: CDR1 MNHEY, CDR2 SMNVEV (reference sequence). This CDR3 comprises 13 residues. The V and J ends lost 3 bases and 6 bases respectively, with 9 bases between them. The CDR3, as DNA: TGTGCCAGCAGTTTGGTAGGGGGTCAGCCCCAGCATTTT. Its translation is CASSLVGGQPQHF.

The sample holds one count of this clone. The chain combines TRBV6-5 with TRBJ1-5; the D is unclear. V lost 7 bases, J lost 7 bases, and 20 bases lay in between. This CDR3 spans 15 amino acids. Germline V gene lookup returns CDR1 MNHEY and CDR2 SVGAGI. The CDR3 nucleotides read TGTGCCAGCACGGACTGGGCGCCCGGGAAACAGCCCCAGCATTTT. Protein product: CASTDWAPGKQPQHF.

The chain combines TRBV6-4 with TRBJ2-2, with a tentative D call TRBD2 (5 bases). The V end was cut by 5 bases, the J end by 4 bases, with 11 bases between. Per germline, CDR1 MRHNA and CDR2 SNTAGT. The CDR3 extends over 14 amino acids. Here the CDR3 DNA reads TGTGCCAGCAGTTCTAGCTTGTTCACCGGGGAGCTGTTTTTT. This codes for CASSSSLFTGELFF.

The chain couples TRBV10-3 to TRBJ1-1; D gene ambiguous. Trimming took 2 bases from V and 9 from J, leaving 10 bases between them. Germline V gene data show CDR1 as ENHRY and CDR2 as SYGVKD. The CDR3 length is 12 residues. CDR3 residues: CAISEPQAKAFF. In DNA form, the CDR3 reads TGTGCCATCAGTGAGCCGCAAGCGAAAGCTTTCTTT.

The chain couples TRBV5-1 to TRBJ1-6; D perhaps matches TRBD1 (6 bases). V was shortened by 0 bases and J by 6 bases, with 13 bases between the two germline ends. The CDR3 loop spans 16 amino acids. Germline V lookup: CDR1 SGHRS, CDR2 YFSETQ. CDR3 nucleotides: TGCGCCAGCAGCTTGGAGGGGGTCGACGGTAATTCACCCCTCCACTTT. Its protein product is CASSLEGVDGNSPLHF.

This chain connects TRBV11-2 to TRBJ2-1; 9 bases agree with TRBD2. This CDR3 region has 13 residues. Trimming took 8 bases from V and 9 from J; bases not matched to a gene: 8. The germline V gene has CDR1 SGHAT and CDR2 FQNNGV. The CDR3 region has the DNA TGTGCCAGCGGACTAGCGTCTTTTGTTGAGCAGTTCTTC. Residues: CASGLASFVEQFF.

This clone appeared a few times. The chain recombines TRBV6-5 with TRBJ1-1; 9 bases match TRBD1. From germline, CDR1 is MNHEY and CDR2 SVGAGI. The CDR3 covers 13 residues. Germline trimming cut 10 bases from V and 1 base from J; bases unmatched to any gene: 4. Written as DNA, the CDR3 is TGTGCCACACGGACAGGGGAGAACACTGAAGCTTTCTTT. Translation: CATRTGENTEAFF.

The V gene is TRBV4-1, the J gene TRBJ2-5; D gene ambiguous. Germline lookup yields CDR1 MGHRA and CDR2 YSYEKL. This CDR3 region has 17 residues. V gave up 0 bases and J gave up 0 bases, with 14 bases separating them. CDR3 sequence reads: CASSQDPAAGYQETQYF. CDR3 DNA: TGCGCCAGCAGCCAAGACCCAGCAGCCGGGTACCAAGAGACCCAGTACTTC.

This clone appeared once. The genes are TRBV2 and TRBJ2-7, with 7 bases identical to TRBD1. The V segment lost 4 bases and the J segment 1 base; nucleotides outside the gene matches: 4. This CDR3 region has 14 residues. Looked up from germline, CDR1 is SNHLY and CDR2 is FYNNEI. The CDR3 DNA reads TGTGCCAGCAGTGGTAGACAGGGTTCCTACGAGCAGTACTTC. Amino acid sequence: CASSGRQGSYEQYF.

The chain joins TRBV9 to TRBJ1-2; 8 bases are shared with TRBD1. The CDR3 has 12 residues. The V gene's germline CDR1 is SGDLS and CDR2 YYNGEE. V lost 3 bases, J lost 8 bases, and 3 bases stayed unmatched. The CDR3 region has the DNA TGTGCCAGCAGCGATGGGACAGGCGGCTACACCTTC. It codes for CASSDGTGGYTF. The full variable domain, rest sourced from reference TRBV9 and TRBJ1-2, is DSGVTQTPKHLITATGQRVTLRCSPRSGDLSVYWYQQSLDQGLQFLIQYYNGEERAKGNILERFSAQQFPDLHSELNLSSLELGDSALYFCASSDGTGGYTFGSGTRLTVV.

Concerning this clone: Other DNA sequences in the sample encode the same CDR3. V is TRBV7-9 and J is TRBJ2-5, with TRBD2 identical over 7 bases. The CDR3 contains 13 residues. Trimming cost V 0 bases and J 5 bases; bases outside gene matches: 0. CDR1 and CDR2 (germline): SEHNR, FQNEAQ (reference sequence). The CDR3 loop reads CASSLAGGETQYF. DNA of the CDR3: TGTGCCAGCAGCTTAGCGGGAGGGGAGACCCAGTACTTC.

The chain has TRBV7-9 and TRBJ2-1; TRBD2 agrees at 11 bases. Trimming took 2 bases from V and 9 from J; bases not matched to a gene: 6. Germline assignment: CDR1 SEHNR and CDR2 FQNEAQ (reference sequence). The length of the CDR3 is 15 residues. CDR3 protein: CASSLKLAGVGEQFF. As DNA, the CDR3 is TGTGCCAGCAGCTTAAAACTAGCGGGGGTGGGTGAGCAGTTCTTC.

This sequence joins TRBV6-4 and TRBJ2-7, with TRBD2 as a possible D gene (5 bases). From germline, CDR1 is MRHNA and CDR2 SNTAGT. This CDR3 is 12 amino acids long. V dropped 11 bases and J dropped 5 bases, with 16 bases sitting between them. The CDR3 protein is CADPREGHEQYV. CDR3 sequence (DNA): TGTGCCGACCCCCGCGAGGGTCACGAGCAGTACGTC.